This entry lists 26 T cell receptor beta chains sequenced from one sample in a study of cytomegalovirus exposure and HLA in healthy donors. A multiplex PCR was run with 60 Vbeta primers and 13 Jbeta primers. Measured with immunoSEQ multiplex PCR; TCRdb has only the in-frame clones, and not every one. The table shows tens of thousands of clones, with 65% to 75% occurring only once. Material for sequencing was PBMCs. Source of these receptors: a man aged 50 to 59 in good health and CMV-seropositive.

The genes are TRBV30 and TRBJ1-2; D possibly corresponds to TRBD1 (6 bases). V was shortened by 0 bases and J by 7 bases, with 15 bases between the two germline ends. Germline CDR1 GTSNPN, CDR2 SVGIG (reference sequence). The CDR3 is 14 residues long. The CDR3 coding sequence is TGTGCCTGGAGTGTACCGAGGGGGATATCTGGCTACACCTTC. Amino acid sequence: CAWSVPRGISGYTF.

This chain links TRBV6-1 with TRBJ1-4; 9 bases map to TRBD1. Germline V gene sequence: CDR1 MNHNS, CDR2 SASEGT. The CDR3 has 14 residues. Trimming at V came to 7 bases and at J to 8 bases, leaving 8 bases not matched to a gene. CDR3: CASKRDRVSEKLFF. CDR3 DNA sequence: TGTGCCAGCAAGAGGGACAGGGTCTCAGAAAAACTGTTTTTT.

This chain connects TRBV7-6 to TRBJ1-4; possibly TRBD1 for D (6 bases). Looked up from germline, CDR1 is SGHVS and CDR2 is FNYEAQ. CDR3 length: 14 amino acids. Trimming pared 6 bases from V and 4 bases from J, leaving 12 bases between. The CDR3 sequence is CASRKDRSNEKLFF. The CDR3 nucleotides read TGTGCCAGCAGAAAAGACAGGAGTAATGAAAAACTGTTTTTT.

The CDR3 sequence: CASSPGGIGETQYF. The CDR3 DNA follows: TGTGCCAGCAGCCCTGGGGGGATCGGGGAGACCCAGTACTTC. The genes are TRBV11-3 and TRBJ2-5, with TRBD2 as a possible D gene (6 bases). Germline CDR1 is SGHNT and CDR2 is YENEEA. This CDR3 contains 14 residues. V gave up 5 bases and J gave up 5 bases, with 15 bases separating them.

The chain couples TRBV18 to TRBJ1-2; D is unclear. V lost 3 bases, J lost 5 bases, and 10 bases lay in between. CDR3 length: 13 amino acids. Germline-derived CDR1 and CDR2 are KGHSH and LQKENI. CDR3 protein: CASSPEANYGYTF. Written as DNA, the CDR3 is TGTGCCAGCTCACCGGAGGCAAATTATGGCTACACCTTC. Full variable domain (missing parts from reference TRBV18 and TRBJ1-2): NAGVMQNPRHLVRRRGQEARLRCSPMKGHSHVYWYRQLPEEGLKFMVYLQKENIIDESGMPKERFSAEFPKEGPSILRIQQVVRGDSAAYFCASSPEANYGYTFGSGTRLTVV.

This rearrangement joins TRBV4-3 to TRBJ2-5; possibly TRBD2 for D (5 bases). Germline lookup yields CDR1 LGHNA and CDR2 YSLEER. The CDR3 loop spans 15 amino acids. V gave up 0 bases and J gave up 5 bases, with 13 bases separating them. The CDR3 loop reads CASSQERLAWETQYF. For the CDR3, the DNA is TGCGCCAGCAGCCAAGAGAGGTTAGCGTGGGAGACCCAGTACTTC.

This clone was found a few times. The CDR3 here is CASSYGGQGDTEAFF. The CDR3 bases are TGTGCCAGCAGTTACGGGGGACAGGGTGACACTGAAGCTTTCTTT. This rearrangement joins TRBV6-5 to TRBJ1-1; 9 nucleotides agree with TRBD1. The germline gives CDR1 MNHEY, CDR2 SVGAGI. The CDR3 has 15 residues. Losses at the gene ends were 2 bases for V and 3 bases for J; bases not matched to a gene: 4.

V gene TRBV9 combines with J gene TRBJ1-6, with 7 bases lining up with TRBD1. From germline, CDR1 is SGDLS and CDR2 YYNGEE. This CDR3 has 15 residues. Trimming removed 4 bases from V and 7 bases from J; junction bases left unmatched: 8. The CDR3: CASSRAGTDNSPLHF. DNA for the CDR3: TGTGCCAGCAGCCGGGCCGGGACAGACAATTCACCCCTCCACTTT.

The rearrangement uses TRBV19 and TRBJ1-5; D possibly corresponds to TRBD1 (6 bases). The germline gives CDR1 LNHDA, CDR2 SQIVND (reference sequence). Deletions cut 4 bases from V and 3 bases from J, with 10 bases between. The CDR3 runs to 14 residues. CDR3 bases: TGTGCCAGTAGTAACAGGGAGTACAATCAGCCCCAGCATTTT. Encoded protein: CASSNREYNQPQHF.

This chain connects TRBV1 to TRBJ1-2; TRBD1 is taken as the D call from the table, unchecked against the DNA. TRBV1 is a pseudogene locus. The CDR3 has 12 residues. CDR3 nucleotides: TGCACCAGCAGCCAAGATAGGGGTGGCTACACCTTC. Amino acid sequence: CTSSQDRGGYTF.

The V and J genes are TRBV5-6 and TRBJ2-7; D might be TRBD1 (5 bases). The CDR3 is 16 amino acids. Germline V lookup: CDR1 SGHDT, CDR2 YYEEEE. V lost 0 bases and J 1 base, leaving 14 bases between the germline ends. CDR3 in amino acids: CASSLAGSGLSYEQYF. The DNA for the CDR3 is TGTGCCAGCAGCTTGGCAGGGTCCGGTTTGTCCTACGAGCAGTACTTC.

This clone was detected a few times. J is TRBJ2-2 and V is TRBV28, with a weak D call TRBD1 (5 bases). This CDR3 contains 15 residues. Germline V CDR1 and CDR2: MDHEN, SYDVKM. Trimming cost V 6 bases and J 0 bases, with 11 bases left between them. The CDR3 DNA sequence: TGTGCCAGCAGCCCGACAGTATCGAACACCGGGGAGCTGTTTTTT. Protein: CASSPTVSNTGELFF.

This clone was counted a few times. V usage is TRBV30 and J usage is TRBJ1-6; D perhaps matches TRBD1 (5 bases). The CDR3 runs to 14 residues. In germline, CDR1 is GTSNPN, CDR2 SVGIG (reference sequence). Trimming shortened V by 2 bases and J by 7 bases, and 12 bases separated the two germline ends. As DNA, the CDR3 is TGTGCCTGGAGTAGCAGGGCTGGGAATTCACCCCTCCACTTT. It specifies CAWSSRAGNSPLHF.

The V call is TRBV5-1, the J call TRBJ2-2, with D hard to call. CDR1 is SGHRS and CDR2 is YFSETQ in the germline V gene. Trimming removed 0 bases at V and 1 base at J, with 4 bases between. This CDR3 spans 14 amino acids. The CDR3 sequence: CASSLGRNTGELFF. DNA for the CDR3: TGCGCCAGCAGCTTGGGGAGGAACACCGGGGAGCTGTTTTTT.

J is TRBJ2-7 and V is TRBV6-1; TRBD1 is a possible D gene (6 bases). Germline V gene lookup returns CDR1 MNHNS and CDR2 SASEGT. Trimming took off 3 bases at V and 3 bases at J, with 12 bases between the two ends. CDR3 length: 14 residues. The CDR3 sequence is CASSDRGPNYEQYF. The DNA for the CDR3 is TGTGCCAGCAGTGACAGGGGTCCGAACTACGAGCAGTACTTC.

In DNA, the CDR3 is TGTGCCAGCAGCTTCCGCCGGGACAGGGGGCTAGGTTACGAGCAGTACTTC. As protein: CASSFRRDRGLGYEQYF. The V gene is TRBV7-8, the J gene TRBJ2-7; 12 nucleotides match TRBD1. V shed 3 bases, J shed 4 bases, and the junction held 10 bases outside the gene matches. The CDR3 is made up of 17 amino acids. CDR1 SGHVS and CDR2 FQNEAQ come from the germline V gene.

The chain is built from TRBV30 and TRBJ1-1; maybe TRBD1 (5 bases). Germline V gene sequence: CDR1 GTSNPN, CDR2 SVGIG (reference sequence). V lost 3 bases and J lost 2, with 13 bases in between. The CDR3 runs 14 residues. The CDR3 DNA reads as TGTGCCTGGAGGATGGGGGGGATTAACACTGAAGCTTTCTTT. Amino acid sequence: CAWRMGGINTEAFF.

This CDR3 reads CASSVPLAGNTGELFF. In DNA form, the CDR3 reads TGTGCCAGCAGCGTACCTCTAGCGGGGAACACCGGGGAGCTGTTTTTT. The chain recombines TRBV9 with TRBJ2-2, with 8 bases matching TRBD2. Germline-derived CDR1 and CDR2 are SGDLS and YYNGEE. The CDR3 covers 16 residues. Trimming cost V 1 base and J 1 base; bases outside gene matches: 3.

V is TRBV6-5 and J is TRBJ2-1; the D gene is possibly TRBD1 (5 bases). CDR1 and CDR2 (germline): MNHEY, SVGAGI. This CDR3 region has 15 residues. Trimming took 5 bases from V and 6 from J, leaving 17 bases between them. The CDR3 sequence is CASSRTSKPGNEQFF. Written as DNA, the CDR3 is TGTGCCAGCAGTCGGACATCCAAACCGGGCAATGAGCAGTTCTTC.

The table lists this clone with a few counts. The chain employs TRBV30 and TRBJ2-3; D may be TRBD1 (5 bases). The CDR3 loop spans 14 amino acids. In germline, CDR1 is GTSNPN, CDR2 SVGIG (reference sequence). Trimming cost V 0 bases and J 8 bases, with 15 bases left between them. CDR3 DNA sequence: TGTGCCTGGAGTGTGACACAGGAGAGTACTACGCAGTATTTT. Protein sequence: CAWSVTQESTTQYF.

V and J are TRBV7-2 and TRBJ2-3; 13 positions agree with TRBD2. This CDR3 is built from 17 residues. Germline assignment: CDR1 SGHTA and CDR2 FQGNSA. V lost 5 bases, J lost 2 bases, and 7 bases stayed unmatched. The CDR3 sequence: CASSPRTSGGHTDTQYF. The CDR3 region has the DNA TGTGCCAGCAGCCCAAGGACTAGCGGGGGTCACACAGATACGCAGTATTTT.

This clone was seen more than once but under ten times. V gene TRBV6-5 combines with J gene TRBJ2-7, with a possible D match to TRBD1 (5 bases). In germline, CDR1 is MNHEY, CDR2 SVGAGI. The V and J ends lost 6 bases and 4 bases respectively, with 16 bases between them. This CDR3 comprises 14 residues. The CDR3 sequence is CASSPRQGPYEQYF. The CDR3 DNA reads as TGTGCCAGCAGCCCCCGGCAGGGCCCTTACGAGCAGTACTTC.

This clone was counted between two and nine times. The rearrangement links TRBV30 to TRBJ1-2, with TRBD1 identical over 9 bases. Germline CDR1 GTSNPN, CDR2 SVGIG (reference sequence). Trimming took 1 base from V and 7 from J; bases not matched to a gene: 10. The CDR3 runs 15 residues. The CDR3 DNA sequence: TGTGCCTGGAGTGAAGGGACAGGGAAGTTGAGTGGCTACACCTTC. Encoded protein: CAWSEGTGKLSGYTF.

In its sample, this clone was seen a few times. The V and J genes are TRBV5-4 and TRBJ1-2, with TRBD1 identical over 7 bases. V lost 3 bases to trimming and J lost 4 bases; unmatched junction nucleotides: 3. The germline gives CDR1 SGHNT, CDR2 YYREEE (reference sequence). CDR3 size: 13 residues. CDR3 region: CASSSRDSYGYTF. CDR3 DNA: TGTGCCAGCAGCTCCCGGGACAGCTATGGCTACACCTTC.

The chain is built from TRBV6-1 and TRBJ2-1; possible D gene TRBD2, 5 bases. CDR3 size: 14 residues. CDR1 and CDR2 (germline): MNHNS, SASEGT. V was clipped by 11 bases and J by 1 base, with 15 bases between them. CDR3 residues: CAASRGSSYNEQFF. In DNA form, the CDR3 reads TGTGCCGCCTCCAGAGGGAGTTCCTACAATGAGCAGTTCTTC.

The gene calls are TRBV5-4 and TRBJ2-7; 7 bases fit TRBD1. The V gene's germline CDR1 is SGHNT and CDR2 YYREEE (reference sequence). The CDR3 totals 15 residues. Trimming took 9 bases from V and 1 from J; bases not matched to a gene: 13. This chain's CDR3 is CATSTGDRTSYEQYF. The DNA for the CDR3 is TGTGCCACCTCTACCGGGGACAGAACTTCCTACGAGCAGTACTTC.